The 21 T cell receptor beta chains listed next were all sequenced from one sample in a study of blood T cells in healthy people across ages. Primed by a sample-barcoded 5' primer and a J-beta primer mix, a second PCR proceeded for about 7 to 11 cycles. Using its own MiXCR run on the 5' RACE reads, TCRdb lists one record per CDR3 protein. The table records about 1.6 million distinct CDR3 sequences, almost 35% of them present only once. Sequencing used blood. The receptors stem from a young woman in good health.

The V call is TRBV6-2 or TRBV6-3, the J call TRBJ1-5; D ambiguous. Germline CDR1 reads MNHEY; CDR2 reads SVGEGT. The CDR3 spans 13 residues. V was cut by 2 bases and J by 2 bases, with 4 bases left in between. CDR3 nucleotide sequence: TGTGCCAGCAGTTACGTCGGCAATCAGCCCCAGCATTTT. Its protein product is CASSYVGNQPQHF.

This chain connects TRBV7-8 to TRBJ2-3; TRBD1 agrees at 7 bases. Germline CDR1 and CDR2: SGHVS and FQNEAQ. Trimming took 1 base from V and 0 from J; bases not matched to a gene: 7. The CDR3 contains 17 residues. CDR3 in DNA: TGTGCCAGCAGCTTAGGTCAGGCGACAGGGAGCACAGATACGCAGTATTTT. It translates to CASSLGQATGSTDTQYF.

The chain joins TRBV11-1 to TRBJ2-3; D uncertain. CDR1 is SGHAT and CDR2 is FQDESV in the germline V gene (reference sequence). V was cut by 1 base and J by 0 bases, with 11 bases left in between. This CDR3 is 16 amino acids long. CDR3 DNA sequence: TGTGCCAGCAGCTTAGAGTATACGGAAAGCACAGATACGCAGTATTTT. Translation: CASSLEYTESTDTQYF.

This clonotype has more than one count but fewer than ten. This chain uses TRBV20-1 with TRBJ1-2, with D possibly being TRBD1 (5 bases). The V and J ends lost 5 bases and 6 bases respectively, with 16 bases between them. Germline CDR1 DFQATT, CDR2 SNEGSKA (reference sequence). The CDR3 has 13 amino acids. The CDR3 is CSAPPQGQDGYTF. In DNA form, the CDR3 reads TGCAGTGCTCCCCCCCAGGGTCAGGATGGCTACACCTTC.

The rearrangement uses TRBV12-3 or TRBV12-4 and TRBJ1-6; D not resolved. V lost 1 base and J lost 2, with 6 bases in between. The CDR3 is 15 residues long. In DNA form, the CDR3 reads TGTGCCAGCAGTTTAGATACTGCCTATAATTCACCCCTCCACTTT. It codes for CASSLDTAYNSPLHF.

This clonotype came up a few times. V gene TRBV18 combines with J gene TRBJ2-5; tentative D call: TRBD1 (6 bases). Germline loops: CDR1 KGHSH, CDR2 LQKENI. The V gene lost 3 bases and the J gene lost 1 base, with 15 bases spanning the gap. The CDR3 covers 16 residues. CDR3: CASSPQGKGSQETQYF. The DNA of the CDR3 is TGTGCCAGCTCACCCCAGGGGAAGGGGTCCCAAGAGACCCAGTACTTC.

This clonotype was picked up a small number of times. CDR3 coding DNA: TGCAGTGCTCCCCAACGAGCGGGAAAGTACCAAGAGACCCAGTACTTC. This codes for CSAPQRAGKYQETQYF. This chain joins TRBV20-1 and TRBJ2-5; 7 nucleotides agree with TRBD2. The CDR3 totals 16 residues. Germline CDR1 reads DFQATT; CDR2 reads SNEGSKA (reference sequence). J lost 0 bases, V lost 5 bases, and 12 bases had no gene match.

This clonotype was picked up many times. The CDR3 here is CASSFTGRGYEQYF. Here the CDR3 DNA reads TGTGCCAGCAGCTTCACCGGAAGGGGTTACGAGCAGTACTTC. This chain joins TRBV12-3 or TRBV12-4 and TRBJ2-7; TRBD1 might be the D (5 bases). The length of the CDR3 is 14 residues. The V and J ends lost 6 bases and 4 bases respectively, with 16 bases between them.

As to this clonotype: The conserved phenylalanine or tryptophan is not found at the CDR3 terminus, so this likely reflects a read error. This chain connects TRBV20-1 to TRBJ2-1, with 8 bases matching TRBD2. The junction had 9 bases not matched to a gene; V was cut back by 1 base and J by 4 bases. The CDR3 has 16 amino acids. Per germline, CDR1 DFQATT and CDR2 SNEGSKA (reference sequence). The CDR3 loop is CSARGQLAAIYNEQFC. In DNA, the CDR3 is TGCAGTGCTAGAGGGCAACTAGCGGCGATTTACAATGAGCAGTTCTGC.

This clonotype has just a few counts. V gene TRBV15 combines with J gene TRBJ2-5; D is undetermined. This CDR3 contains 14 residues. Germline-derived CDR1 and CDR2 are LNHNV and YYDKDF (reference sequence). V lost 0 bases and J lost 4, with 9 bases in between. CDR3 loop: CATSRDQVAETQYF. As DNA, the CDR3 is TGTGCCACCAGCAGAGATCAAGTTGCAGAGACCCAGTACTTC.

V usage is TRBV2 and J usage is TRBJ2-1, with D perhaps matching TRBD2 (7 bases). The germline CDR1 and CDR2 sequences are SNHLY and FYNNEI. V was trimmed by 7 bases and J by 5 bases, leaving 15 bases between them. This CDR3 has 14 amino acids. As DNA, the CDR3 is TGTGCCAGCAATCAGGGGACTACCCACAATGAGCAGTTCTTC. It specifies CASNQGTTHNEQFF.

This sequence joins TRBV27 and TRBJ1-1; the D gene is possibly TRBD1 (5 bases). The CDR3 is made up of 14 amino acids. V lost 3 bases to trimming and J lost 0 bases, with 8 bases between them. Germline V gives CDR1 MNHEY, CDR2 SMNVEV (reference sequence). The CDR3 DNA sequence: TGTGCCAGCAGTTTCCGACAGATGAACACTGAAGCTTTCTTT. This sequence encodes CASSFRQMNTEAFF.

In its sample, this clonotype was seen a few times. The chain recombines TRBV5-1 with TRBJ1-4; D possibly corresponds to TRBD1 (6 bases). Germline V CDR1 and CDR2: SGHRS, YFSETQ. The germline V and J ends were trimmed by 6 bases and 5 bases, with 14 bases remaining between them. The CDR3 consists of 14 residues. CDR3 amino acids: CASTRDTTNEKLFF. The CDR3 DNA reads TGCGCCAGCACCCGGGACACTACGAATGAAAAACTGTTTTTT.

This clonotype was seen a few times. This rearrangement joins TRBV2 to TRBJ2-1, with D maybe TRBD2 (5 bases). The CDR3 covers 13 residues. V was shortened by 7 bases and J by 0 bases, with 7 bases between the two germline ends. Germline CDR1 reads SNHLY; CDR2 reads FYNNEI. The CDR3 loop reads CASMGSSYNEQFF. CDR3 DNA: TGTGCCAGCATGGGGAGCTCCTACAATGAGCAGTTCTTC.

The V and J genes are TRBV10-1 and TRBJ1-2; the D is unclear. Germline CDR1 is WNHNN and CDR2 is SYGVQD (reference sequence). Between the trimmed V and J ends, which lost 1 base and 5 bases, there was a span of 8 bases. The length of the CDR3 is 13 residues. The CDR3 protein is CASSEYSAYGYTF. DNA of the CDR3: TGCGCCAGCAGTGAGTACAGTGCTTATGGCTACACCTTC.

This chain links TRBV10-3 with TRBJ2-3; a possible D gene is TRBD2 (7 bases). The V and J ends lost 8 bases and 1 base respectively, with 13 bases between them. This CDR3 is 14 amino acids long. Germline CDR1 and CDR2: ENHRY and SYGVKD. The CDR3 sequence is CAIPKGGGTDTQYF. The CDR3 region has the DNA TGTGCCATCCCCAAAGGGGGGGGCACAGATACGCAGTATTTT.

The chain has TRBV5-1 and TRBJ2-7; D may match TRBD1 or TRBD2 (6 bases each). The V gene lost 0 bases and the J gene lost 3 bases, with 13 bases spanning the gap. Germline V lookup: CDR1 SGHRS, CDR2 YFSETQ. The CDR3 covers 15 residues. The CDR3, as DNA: TGCGCCAGCAGCTTGGAAGGGGGGATATACTACGAGCAGTACTTC. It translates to CASSLEGGIYYEQYF.

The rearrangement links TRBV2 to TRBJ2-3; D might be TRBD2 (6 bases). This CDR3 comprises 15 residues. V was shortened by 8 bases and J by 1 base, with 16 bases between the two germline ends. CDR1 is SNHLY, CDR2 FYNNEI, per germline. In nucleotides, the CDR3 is TGTGCCAGCGGGGGTAGGGGAGGCGGCACAGATACGCAGTATTTT. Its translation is CASGGRGGGTDTQYF.

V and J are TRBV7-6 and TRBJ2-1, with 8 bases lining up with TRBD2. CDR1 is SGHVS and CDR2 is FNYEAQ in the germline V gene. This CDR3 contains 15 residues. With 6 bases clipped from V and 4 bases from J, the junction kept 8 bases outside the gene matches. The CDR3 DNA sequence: TGTGCCAGCAGTTTGGTAGCGGGGACTTACAATGAGCAGTTCTTC. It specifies CASSLVAGTYNEQFF.

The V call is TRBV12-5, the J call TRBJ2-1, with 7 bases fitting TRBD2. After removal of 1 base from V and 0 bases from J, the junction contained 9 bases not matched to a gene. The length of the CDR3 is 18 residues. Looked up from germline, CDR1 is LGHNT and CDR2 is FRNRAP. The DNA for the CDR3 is TGTGCTAGTGGTTTGGCCCCCCTGGGAGGGAGCTCCTACAATGAGCAGTTCTTC. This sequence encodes CASGLAPLGGSSYNEQFF.

For the CDR3, the DNA is TGCAGTGCTAGAGGGGCCGTCGGGACAGGGATCGCCCGCTACACCTTC. Amino acids: CSARGAVGTGIARYTF. The rearrangement joins TRBV20-1 to TRBJ1-2; 9 nucleotides match TRBD1. V gave up 1 base and J gave up 9 bases; unmatched junction bases: 15. This CDR3 has 16 amino acids. Germline V gives CDR1 DFQATT, CDR2 SNEGSKA (reference sequence).